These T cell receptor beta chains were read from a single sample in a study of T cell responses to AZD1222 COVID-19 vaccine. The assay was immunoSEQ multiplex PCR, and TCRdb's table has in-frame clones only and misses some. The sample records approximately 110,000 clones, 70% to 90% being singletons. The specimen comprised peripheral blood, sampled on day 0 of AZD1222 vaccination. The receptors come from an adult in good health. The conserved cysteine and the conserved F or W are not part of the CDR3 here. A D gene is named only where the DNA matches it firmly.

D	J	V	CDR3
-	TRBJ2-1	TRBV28	ASSLPYNEQF
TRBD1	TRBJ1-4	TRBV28	ASSFRDRGNEKLF
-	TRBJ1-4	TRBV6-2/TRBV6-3	ASSSETNEKLF
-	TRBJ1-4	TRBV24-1	ATSDSSTAEKLF
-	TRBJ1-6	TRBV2	ASTPRGGYFNSSPLH
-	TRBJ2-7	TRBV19	ASSIGFGLGASYGGEQY
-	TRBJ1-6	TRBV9	ASSPGGKEGNSPLH
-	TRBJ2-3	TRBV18	ASSPLRVDTQY
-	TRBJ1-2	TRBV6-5	ASWGRDTSNYGYT
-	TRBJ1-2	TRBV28	ASSFSDYGYT
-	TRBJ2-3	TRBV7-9	ASSLPPGGSSTDTQY
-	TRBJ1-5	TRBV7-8	ASSLVRGAPQH
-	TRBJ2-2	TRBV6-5	ASRARQMNTGELF
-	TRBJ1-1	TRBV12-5	ASGLVLGPPNTEAF
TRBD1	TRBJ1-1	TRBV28	ASSSFWDSAEAF
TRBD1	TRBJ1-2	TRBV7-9	ASSSGGTGGGYT
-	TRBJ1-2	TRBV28	ASSLQRYGYT
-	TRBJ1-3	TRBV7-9	ASSVVGSGNTIY
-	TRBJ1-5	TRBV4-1	ASSQVVTRSNQPQH
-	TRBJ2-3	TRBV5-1	ASSFVAGADTQY
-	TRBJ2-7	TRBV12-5	ASGLSPPYEQY
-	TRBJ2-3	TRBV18	ASSPTGSTDTQY
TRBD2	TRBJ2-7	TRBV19	ASSISPSGLAESYEQY
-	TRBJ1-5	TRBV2	ASSSDMYSNQPQH
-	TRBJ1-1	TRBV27	ASSQQGWNTEAF
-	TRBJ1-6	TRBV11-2	ASSLVPANSPLH
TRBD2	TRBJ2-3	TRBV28	ASSLQGSSGGQY
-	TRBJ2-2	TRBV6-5	ASTRGVSTGELF
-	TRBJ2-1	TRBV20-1	SAPRWDSSL
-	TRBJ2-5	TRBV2	ASGGLAAETQY
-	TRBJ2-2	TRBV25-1	ASSDRANTGELF
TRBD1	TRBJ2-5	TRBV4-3	ASSQDRGKTQY
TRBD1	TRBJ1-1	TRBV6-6	ASSQFRTGDEAF
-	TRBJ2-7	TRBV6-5	ASLGETYEQY
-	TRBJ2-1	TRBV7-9	ASSLGGADEQF
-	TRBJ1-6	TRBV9	ASSPPVGSSYNSPLH
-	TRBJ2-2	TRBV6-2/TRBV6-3	ASSRGTEHTGELF
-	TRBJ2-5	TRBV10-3	AISEGETQY
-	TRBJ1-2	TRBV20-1	SAYENYGYT
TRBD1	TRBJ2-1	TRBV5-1	ASSQPGQGYNEQF
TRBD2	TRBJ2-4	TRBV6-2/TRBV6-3	ASSRRLADWGSAKNIQY
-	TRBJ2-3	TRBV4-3	ASSSPDRGTQY
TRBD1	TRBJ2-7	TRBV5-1	ASSTGTGRGVSYEQY
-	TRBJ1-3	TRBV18	ASSPPGAGNTIY
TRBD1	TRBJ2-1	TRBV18	ASSRATGTGANNEQF
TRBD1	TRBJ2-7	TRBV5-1	ASSSIRQGSEQY
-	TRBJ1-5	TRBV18	ASSPDSNQPQH
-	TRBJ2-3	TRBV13	ASSLGPGSGRPGGTQY
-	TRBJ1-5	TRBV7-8	ASSADSYSNQPQH
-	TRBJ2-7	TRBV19	ASSSARSAYEQY
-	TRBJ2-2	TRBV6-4	ASRGVAGELF